This entry features one TCR beta chain sequence. This entry belongs to a study of cytomegalovirus exposure and HLA in healthy donors. From germline, CDR1 is MDHEN and CDR2 SYDVKM. This CDR3 contains 13 residues. V lost 11 bases to trimming and J lost 8 bases; unmatched junction nucleotides: 10. The PCR contained 60 Vbeta and 13 Jbeta primers. The protocol was immunoSEQ multiplex PCR, while the TCRdb copy is restricted to in-frame clones and leaves out a portion. Of about 160,000 clones listed, approximately 82% are singletons. The specimen was PBMCs. The chain joins TRBV28 to TRBJ1-2, with 11 bases lining up with TRBD1. The receptor was derived from a male donor in good health and CMV-seropositive. CDR3 amino acids: CAGSRTGGRGYTF. For the CDR3, the DNA is TGTGCCGGCTCTAGGACAGGGGGCAGGGGCTACACCTTC.